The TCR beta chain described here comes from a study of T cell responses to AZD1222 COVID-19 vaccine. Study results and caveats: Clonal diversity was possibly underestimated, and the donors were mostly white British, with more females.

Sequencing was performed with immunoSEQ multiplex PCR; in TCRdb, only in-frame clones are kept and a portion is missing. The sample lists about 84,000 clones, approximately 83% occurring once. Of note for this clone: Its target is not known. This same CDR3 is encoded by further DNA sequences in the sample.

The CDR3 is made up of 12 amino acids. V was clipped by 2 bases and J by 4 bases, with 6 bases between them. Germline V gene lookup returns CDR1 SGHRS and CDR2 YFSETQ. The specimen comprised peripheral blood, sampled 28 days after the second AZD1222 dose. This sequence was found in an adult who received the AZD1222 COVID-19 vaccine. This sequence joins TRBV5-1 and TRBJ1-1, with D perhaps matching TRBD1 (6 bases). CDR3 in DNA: TGCGCCAGCAGCTTACAGGGCACTGAAGCTTTCTTT. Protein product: CASSLQGTEAFF.